Following are 23 T cell receptor beta chains from one sample sequenced in a study of blood T cell repertoires in COVID-19. Only in-frame clones appear in the TCRdb table, and some are missing; sequencing was by immunoSEQ multiplex PCR. The sample yields some 250,000 clones, about nine tenths seen once. The sample comprised PBMCs or T cells enriched from blood (not recorded which). The receptors come from a woman aged 25 to 39 with acute COVID-19.

Only a few counts were recorded for this clone. V is TRBV5-1 and J is TRBJ1-1; 7 bases align to TRBD1. This CDR3 has 12 amino acids. Germline V lookup: CDR1 SGHRS, CDR2 YFSETQ. After removal of 7 bases from V and 7 bases from J, the junction contained 7 bases not matched to a gene. CDR3 in amino acids: CASQGVKDEAFF. The CDR3 nucleotides read TGCGCCAGCCAGGGGGTTAAGGATGAAGCTTTCTTT.

This clone has a handful of counts. This chain joins TRBV10-2 and TRBJ2-3; 7 bases are shared with TRBD1. The trim removed 6 bases at V and 4 bases at J, leaving 1 base unmatched. CDR1 is WSHSY and CDR2 is SAAADI in the germline V gene. The CDR3 has 12 residues. CDR3 nucleotide sequence: TGCGCCAGCAGGCAGGGGGCAGATACGCAGTATTTT. Protein: CASRQGADTQYF.

The V gene is TRBV5-1, the J gene TRBJ2-7, with a tentative D call TRBD1 (6 bases). Germline V gene data show CDR1 as SGHRS and CDR2 as YFSETQ. The CDR3 has 13 residues. V lost 4 bases and J lost 6, with 14 bases in between. The CDR3 sequence: CASSEDSLGEQYF. The CDR3 DNA sequence: TGCGCCAGCAGCGAGGACAGTCTCGGCGAGCAGTACTTC.

The chain combines TRBV9 with TRBJ2-3; D is possibly TRBD1 (6 bases). Germline CDR1 reads SGDLS; CDR2 reads YYNGEE. Between the trimmed V and J ends, which lost 3 bases and 2 bases, there was a span of 16 bases. This CDR3 has 16 amino acids. In nucleotides, the CDR3 is TGTGCCAGCAGCGAGGGTATTGGACAGAACACAGATACGCAGTATTTT. Its protein is CASSEGIGQNTDTQYF. Combining the CDR3 with reference TRBV9 and TRBJ2-3 gives the whole variable domain DSGVTQTPKHLITATGQRVTLRCSPRSGDLSVYWYQQSLDQGLQFLIQYYNGEERAKGNILERFSAQQFPDLHSELNLSSLELGDSALYFCASSEGIGQNTDTQYFGPGTRLTVL.

The chain carries TRBV4-1 and TRBJ1-3; 8 bases line up with TRBD1. J gave up 0 bases and V 4 bases, and 2 bases lay outside the gene matches. Germline-derived CDR1 and CDR2 are MGHRA and YSYEKL. The CDR3 length is 15 residues. CDR3 DNA: TGCGCCAGCAGCCTGGACAGGGTCTCTGGAAACACCATATATTTT. This translates into CASSLDRVSGNTIYF.

This clone has only one observation. For the CDR3, the DNA is TGTGCCAGTAGTATATGGGAGGCGGGTTCCTACGAGCAGTACTTC. Translated, it gives CASSIWEAGSYEQYF. This chain connects TRBV19 to TRBJ2-7, with D perhaps TRBD2 (6 bases). The CDR3 is made up of 15 amino acids. V was trimmed by 2 bases and J by 1 base, leaving 12 bases between them. Germline V gene data show CDR1 as LNHDA and CDR2 as SQIVND (reference sequence). The variable domain in full, with the rest retrieved from reference TRBV19 and TRBJ2-7, is DGGITQSPKYLFRKEGQNVTLSCEQNLNHDAMYWYRQDPGQGLRLIYYSQIVNDFQKGDIAEGYSVSREKKESFPLTVTSAQKNPTAFYLCASSIWEAGSYEQYFGPGTRLTVT.

The chain recombines TRBV6-5 with TRBJ1-1; 7 bases align to TRBD1. This CDR3 spans 15 amino acids. CDR1 is MNHEY, CDR2 SVGAGI, per germline. The ends lost 2 bases at V and 1 base at J; junction bases unmatched: 4. The CDR3 region is CASSYRTGANTEAFF. CDR3 DNA: TGTGCCAGCAGTTACAGGACAGGAGCGAACACTGAAGCTTTCTTT.

The chain couples TRBV10-3 to TRBJ2-4, with 10 bases identical to TRBD2. Trimming took 2 bases from V and 7 from J; bases not matched to a gene: 5. The length of the CDR3 is 15 residues. Germline CDR1 and CDR2: ENHRY and SYGVKD. CDR3 residues: CAISEASTSGNIQYF. The CDR3 nucleotides are TGTGCCATCAGTGAGGCTTCGACTAGCGGGAACATTCAGTACTTC.

The rearrangement uses TRBV9 and TRBJ2-1, with a weak D call TRBD2 (6 bases). The CDR3 consists of 14 residues. The V end lost 0 bases, the J end lost 4 bases, and 8 bases lay between the germline ends. CDR1 SGDLS and CDR2 YYNGEE come from the germline V gene. The CDR3 spells CASSVGAGYNEQFF. The CDR3 nucleotides read TGTGCCAGCAGCGTAGGGGCGGGGTACAATGAGCAGTTCTTC.

This sequence joins TRBV3-1 (or the pseudogene TRBV3-2) and TRBJ1-2; D remains unclear. The CDR3 spans 13 residues. From germline, CDR1 is LGHDT and CDR2 YNNKEL (reference sequence). The V and J ends lost 5 bases and 3 bases respectively, with 10 bases between them. The CDR3 region has the DNA TGTGCCAGCAGCTGGGCGCTGGACTATGGCTACACCTTC. Its protein is CASSWALDYGYTF.

This chain links TRBV10-2 with TRBJ2-7; TRBD2 is a possible D gene (6 bases). Trimming pared 7 bases from V and 3 bases from J, leaving 16 bases between. This CDR3 has 14 amino acids. CDR1 and CDR2 from the germline V gene are WSHSY and SAAADI. CDR3 DNA: TGCGCCAGCACTCAGGCGGGGAGAGTCTACGAGCAGTACTTC. This encodes CASTQAGRVYEQYF.

The chain carries TRBV18 and TRBJ2-1; a weak D match, TRBD2 (5 bases). The CDR3 totals 15 residues. CDR1 KGHSH and CDR2 LQKENI come from the germline V gene. V shed 6 bases and J shed 3 bases, with 15 bases lying between them. CDR3 amino acids: CASSTKADYYNEQFF. Written as DNA, the CDR3 is TGTGCCAGCTCTACCAAGGCTGACTACTACAATGAGCAGTTCTTC.

This chain connects TRBV10-3 to TRBJ1-5; no clear D. Germline CDR1 reads ENHRY; CDR2 reads SYGVKD. This CDR3 has 15 amino acids. Deletions cut 0 bases from V and 5 bases from J, with 11 bases between. The CDR3 region has the DNA TGTGCCATCAGTGAGTCCGGACTGAGGGATCAGCCCCAGCATTTT. Translating it yields CAISESGLRDQPQHF.

V and J are TRBV12-5 and TRBJ2-3; 7 nucleotides match TRBD1. The germline gives CDR1 LGHNT, CDR2 FRNRAP. The CDR3 consists of 16 residues. J gave up 4 bases and V 7 bases, and 14 bases lay outside the gene matches. CDR3 sequence reads: CASVPVQGNLADTQYF. DNA for the CDR3: TGTGCTAGTGTCCCCGTACAGGGGAATTTGGCAGATACGCAGTATTTT.

The V and J genes are TRBV30 and TRBJ2-3; 7 nucleotides align to TRBD2. CDR3 length: 16 residues. Per the germline V gene, CDR1 is GTSNPN and CDR2 is SVGIG (reference sequence). J was trimmed by 0 bases and V by 0 bases; bases with no gene match: 6. The CDR3 coding sequence is TGTGCCTGGAGTGTAGGCCTAGCGGCTAGCACAGATACGCAGTATTTT. It is translated as CAWSVGLAASTDTQYF.

The chain recombines TRBV5-1 with TRBJ2-2, with 10 bases aligning to TRBD1. CDR3 length equals 17 residues. CDR1 SGHRS and CDR2 YFSETQ come from the germline V gene. V trimming: 1 base; J trimming: 5 bases; junction bases outside the gene matches: 8. CDR3 loop: CASSLTRQGAGTGELFF. The CDR3 DNA follows: TGCGCCAGCAGCTTGACAAGACAGGGGGCGGGGACCGGGGAGCTGTTTTTT. The variable domain in full, completed from reference TRBV5-1 and TRBJ2-2, reads KAGVTQTPRYLIKTRGQQVTLSCSPISGHRSVSWYQQTPGQGLQFLFEYFSETQRNKGNFPGRFSGRQFSNSRSEMNVSTLELGDSALYLCASSLTRQGAGTGELFFGEGSRLTVL.

V and J are TRBV7-8 and TRBJ2-3, with 7 bases that match TRBD2. Germline CDR1 reads SGHVS; CDR2 reads FQNEAQ. This CDR3 spans 16 amino acids. The J segment lost 0 bases and the V segment lost 3 bases, leaving 6 bases of the junction unmatched. DNA for the CDR3: TGTGCCAGCAGCTTTCAGCGGGGCCCTAGCACAGATACGCAGTATTTT. Translation gives CASSFQRGPSTDTQYF.

The rearrangement uses TRBV7-3 and TRBJ1-2, with D uncertain. CDR1 SGHTA and CDR2 FQGTGA come from the germline V gene. This CDR3 comprises 13 residues. V lost 2 bases, J lost 6 bases, and 10 bases lay in between. CDR3 amino acids: CASSLVPGDGYTF. The CDR3 coding sequence is TGTGCCAGCAGCTTAGTACCAGGCGATGGCTACACCTTC.

The CDR3 bases are TGTGCCTGGAGTTACGGGACTAGCGCCTACAATGAGCAGTTCTTC. It is translated as CAWSYGTSAYNEQFF. The V and J genes are TRBV30 and TRBJ2-1; 10 bases are shared with TRBD2. Germline assignment: CDR1 GTSNPN and CDR2 SVGIG (reference sequence). This CDR3 spans 15 amino acids. The ends lost 2 bases at V and 2 bases at J; junction bases unmatched: 3.

The chain is built from TRBV19 and TRBJ1-5; tentative D call: TRBD1 (6 bases). CDR3 length: 14 amino acids. From germline, CDR1 is LNHDA and CDR2 SQIVND (reference sequence). The V end was cut by 3 bases, the J end by 4 bases, with 10 bases between. The CDR3 sequence: CASSMDSGNQPQHF. The CDR3, as DNA: TGTGCCAGTAGTATGGACAGTGGAAATCAGCCCCAGCATTTT.

The chain joins TRBV19 to TRBJ1-5, with D hard to call. This CDR3 is built from 12 residues. Germline V lookup: CDR1 LNHDA, CDR2 SQIVND (reference sequence). V was clipped by 9 bases and J by 0 bases, with 6 bases between them. The CDR3 nucleotides are TGTGCCAGCTCGTATAGCAATCAGCCCCAGCATTTT. Its translation is CASSYSNQPQHF.

This clone turned up a few times. The chain has TRBV10-3 and TRBJ2-5, with D perhaps matching TRBD2 (6 bases). The CDR3 is 17 amino acids. CDR1 and CDR2 (germline): ENHRY, SYGVKD. The germline V and J ends were trimmed by 0 bases and 2 bases, with 16 bases remaining between them. The CDR3 sequence: CAISESGTSPYQETQYF. In DNA form, the CDR3 reads TGTGCCATCAGTGAGTCAGGAACTAGCCCTTATCAAGAGACCCAGTACTTC.

The chain combines TRBV19 with TRBJ2-5; TRBD2 matches at 9 bases. This CDR3 region has 15 residues. With 3 bases clipped from V and 5 bases from J, the junction kept 7 bases outside the gene matches. Germline V CDR1 and CDR2: LNHDA, SQIVND (reference sequence). CDR3 amino acids: CASSIARGGAETQYF. The DNA for the CDR3 is TGTGCCAGTAGTATTGCGCGCGGGGGGGCGGAGACCCAGTACTTC.